This T cell receptor beta chain appears in the sequencing data of a study of shared clonotypes between healthy human individuals. CDR1 is MNHNS, CDR2 SASEGT, per germline. The trim removed 6 bases at V and 1 base at J, leaving 4 bases unmatched. The CDR3 has 14 residues. Donors, without exception, were Caucasian adults residing in Nashville, Tennessee. In the original processing: Junction-only sequences without quality scores came from ImmunoSEQ, so filtering differed. TCRdb's table, derived via immunoSEQ multiplex PCR, lists solely in-frame clones and lacks some. V, J and clone size are those of that table, while D and trimming were read from the DNA. Of fewer than 600,000 clones listed, around 79% are singletons.

The sequencing input was PBMCs. This receptor was identified in a woman aged 35 to 49 in good health. Some clones in this sample may be carry-over from other donors' samples. The chain couples TRBV6-1 to TRBJ1-1, with TRBD1 identical over 8 bases. The CDR3 coding sequence is TGTGCCAGCAGGGACAGGGTTTGGAACACTGAAGCTTTCTTT. Translated, it gives CASRDRVWNTEAFF.